The 12 T cell receptor beta chains below all came from one sample that was sequenced in a study of T cells after yellow fever vaccination. TCRdb fed the 5' RACE reads into MiXCR, producing one record per CDR3 protein. The data hold some 160,000 distinct CDR3 sequences, with around 7.2% observed a single time. Sequences were derived from CD4+ T cells sorted from PBMCs, sampled about 5 days after the first yellow fever vaccination. These receptors originate from a young man who received the YFV17D yellow fever vaccine.

This clonotype showed up just a few times. The chain joins TRBV7-2 to TRBJ1-6, with TRBD1 matching 7 bases. CDR3 length equals 14 residues. CDR1 SGHTA and CDR2 FQGNSA come from the germline V gene. The V and J ends lost 5 bases and 10 bases, in that order; junction bases with no gene match: 8. The CDR3 nucleotides read TGTGCCAGCAGCAGGGACAGACCCCCCTCACCCCTCCACTTT. It translates to CASSRDRPPSPLHF.

The J gene is TRBJ1-4, the V gene TRBV7-2, with 8 bases matching TRBD1. V lost 6 bases and J lost 6; bases outside the gene matches: 6. Germline assignment: CDR1 SGHTA and CDR2 FQGNSA. The CDR3 loop spans 14 amino acids. The CDR3 loop reads CASSPGQADEKLFF. In nucleotides, the CDR3 is TGTGCCAGCAGTCCGGGACAGGCAGATGAAAAACTGTTTTTT.

This clonotype was seen a handful of times. The J gene is TRBJ2-5, the V gene TRBV7-2; TRBD1 aligns across 7 bases. The V and J ends lost 7 bases and 1 base, in that order; junction bases with no gene match: 6. The CDR3 extends over 14 amino acids. Germline lookup yields CDR1 SGHTA and CDR2 FQGNSA. The CDR3 protein is CASTTWTGQETQYF. The DNA for the CDR3 is TGTGCCAGCACCACATGGACAGGCCAAGAGACCCAGTACTTC.

This clonotype was detected a few times. This chain joins TRBV20-1 and TRBJ1-1; D is ambiguous. Per the germline V gene, CDR1 is DFQATT and CDR2 is SNEGSKA (reference sequence). Trimming removed 3 bases from V and 2 bases from J, with 10 bases in between. There are 13 residues in the CDR3. The CDR3 DNA reads as TGCAGTGCTAGTACAGTCGGAAACACTGAAGCTTTCTTT. Translated, it gives CSASTVGNTEAFF.

The table lists this clonotype with a few counts. V usage is TRBV12-3 or TRBV12-4 and J usage is TRBJ1-6; D is ambiguous. This CDR3 is built from 16 residues. V was shortened by 1 base and J by 7 bases, with 14 bases between the two germline ends. The CDR3 DNA reads TGTGCCAGCAGTTTAGTGGGCGGCCGATGGAATTCACCCCTCCACTTT. As protein: CASSLVGGRWNSPLHF.

The rearrangement links TRBV5-4 to TRBJ2-1, with 9 bases lining up with TRBD2. V lost 3 bases, J lost 5 bases, and 6 bases stayed unmatched. This CDR3 spans 15 amino acids. The germline V gene has CDR1 SGHNT and CDR2 YYREEE (reference sequence). Here the CDR3 reads CASSSQTSGDNEQFF. The CDR3, as DNA: TGTGCCAGCAGCTCCCAGACTAGCGGTGACAATGAGCAGTTCTTC.

This clonotype was observed a handful of times. V and J are TRBV12-3 or TRBV12-4 and TRBJ2-1, with D maybe TRBD2 (5 bases). The CDR3 contains 13 residues. Between the trimmed V and J ends, which lost 5 bases and 4 bases, there was a span of 9 bases. The CDR3 sequence: CASSPGVYNEQFF. In DNA form, the CDR3 reads TGTGCCAGCAGTCCCGGGGTGTACAATGAGCAGTTCTTC.

In the case of this clonotype: This may stem from a read error, because a much larger clone lies one nucleotide away. The chain recombines TRBV4-2 with TRBJ1-4; TRBD1 agrees at 8 bases. CDR3 length equals 14 residues. CDR1 and CDR2 from the germline V gene are LGHNA and YNFKEQ. The CDR3 DNA follows: TGTGCCAGCAGCCCGGGACAGGTCGCTGAAAAACTGATTTTT. It is translated as CASSPGQVAEKLIF.

Regarding this clonotype: This may come from a read error, since a much larger clone is one base off. The chain couples TRBV7-9 to TRBJ2-3; D perhaps matches TRBD2 (6 bases). Per the germline V gene, CDR1 is SEHNR and CDR2 is FQNEAQ (reference sequence). This CDR3 contains 15 residues. The CDR3 DNA reads TGTGCCAGCAGCTTAAGGGGCGGAGGGGTCAATACGCAGTCTTTT. Protein product: CASSLRGGGVNTQSF.

This clonotype occurred many times. The V call is TRBV6-6, the J call TRBJ1-2; 9 bases agree with TRBD1. The J segment lost 8 bases and the V segment lost 2 bases, leaving 3 bases of the junction unmatched. This CDR3 comprises 13 residues. CDR1 is MNHNY, CDR2 SVGAGI, per germline (reference sequence). DNA of the CDR3: TGTGCCAGCAGTTACGGGACAGGGCAAGGCTACACCTTC. Translating it yields CASSYGTGQGYTF.

V gene TRBV6-1 combines with J gene TRBJ2-7; possibly TRBD1 for D (6 bases). Germline lookup yields CDR1 MNHNS and CDR2 SASEGT. V lost 6 bases, J lost 6 bases, and 18 bases lay in between. The CDR3 is 14 residues long. CDR3 in DNA: TGTGCCAGCAGGCTTCAGGGGCGGAGTGGCGAGCAGTACGTC. Translated: CASRLQGRSGEQYV.

The sample holds a few counts of this clonotype. The CDR3 reads CASSLGRRLYF. DNA of the CDR3: TGTGCCAGCAGCTTAGGTAGAAGGTTGTATTTT. V is TRBV11-2 and J is TRBJ2-3; D is undetermined. Trimming took 1 base from V and 14 from J, leaving 10 bases between them. The V gene's germline CDR1 is SGHAT and CDR2 FQNNGV. This CDR3 contains 11 residues.